Listed here are 17 T cell receptor beta chains from one sample, sequenced in a study of response to subunit inactivated influenza vaccine. TCRdb re-analysed the RT-PCR reads in MiXCR, keeping a single row per CDR3 protein. The sample has 450,000 to 600,000 distinct CDR3 sequences, under 9% seen once; the top ten hold 10% to 15%. The material was PBMCs from blood, obtained 23 to 25 months after vaccination. The source of these receptors is a man aged 50 to 69 who received an inactivated influenza vaccine.

The genes are TRBV5-5 and TRBJ2-1, with D unclear. V lost 2 bases and J 8 bases, leaving 17 bases between the germline ends. CDR3 length: 15 residues. The germline V gene has CDR1 SGHKS and CDR2 YYEKEE (reference sequence). CDR3 DNA sequence: TGTGCCAGCAGCTTACGGGCGCGAGATAGGGATGAGCAGTTCTTC. Translating gives CASSLRARDRDEQFF.

This clonotype was found many times. The chain recombines TRBV20-1 with TRBJ2-1; D is unclear. V was clipped by 2 bases and J by 0 bases, with 8 bases between them. CDR3 size: 14 residues. Germline CDR1 DFQATT, CDR2 SNEGSKA (reference sequence). The CDR3 DNA follows: TGCAGTGCTAGACCAGGTAGCTCCTACAATGAGCAGTTCTTC. It is translated as CSARPGSSYNEQFF.

This clonotype was counted at least ten times. This chain uses TRBV20-1 with TRBJ2-1; possibly TRBD2 for D (6 bases). Trimming took 5 bases from V and 5 from J, leaving 16 bases between them. The CDR3 contains 14 residues. Germline V lookup: CDR1 DFQATT, CDR2 SNEGSKA (reference sequence). CDR3 coding DNA: TGCAGTGCTTACCGACTAGAACGGAACAATGAGCAGTTCTTC. Translating gives CSAYRLERNNEQFF.

This clonotype was observed a few times. V usage is TRBV4-3 and J usage is TRBJ1-1, with TRBD1 as a possible D gene (5 bases). The CDR3 contains 15 residues. The germline V gene encodes CDR1 LGHNA and CDR2 YSLEER. Trimming took off 0 bases at V and 0 bases at J, with 8 bases between the two ends. The CDR3 sequence is CASSQEPQVNTEAFF. For the CDR3, the DNA is TGCGCCAGCAGCCAAGAACCACAGGTGAACACTGAAGCTTTCTTT.

This clonotype came up a few times. The chain has TRBV15 and TRBJ2-1; D is perhaps TRBD1 or TRBD2 (6 bases each). This CDR3 is 15 amino acids long. Germline CDR1 LNHNV, CDR2 YYDKDF (reference sequence). Trimming shortened V by 2 bases and J by 3 bases, and 11 bases separated the two germline ends. CDR3 nucleotides: TGTGCCACCAGCAGAAGGGGGGCGAACTACAATGAGCAGTTCTTC. Amino acid sequence: CATSRRGANYNEQFF.

This clonotype was found many times. The chain combines TRBV4-3 with TRBJ2-7, with 10 bases that match TRBD2. Germline trimming cut 0 bases from V and 2 bases from J; bases unmatched to any gene: 4. The CDR3 sequence is 16 residues long. CDR1 and CDR2 (germline): LGHNA, YSLEER. CDR3 loop: CASSQDLTSGTYEQYF. In DNA, the CDR3 is TGCGCCAGCAGCCAAGATCTAACTAGCGGGACCTACGAGCAGTACTTC.

V usage is TRBV6-1 and J usage is TRBJ2-7; D might be TRBD1 (5 bases). The CDR3 is 13 residues long. The V end was cut by 8 bases, the J end by 3 bases, with 14 bases between. Germline V gene data show CDR1 as MNHNS and CDR2 as SASEGT. The CDR3 region is CASGHQGNYEQYF. For the CDR3, the DNA is TGTGCCAGCGGGCACCAGGGAAACTACGAGCAGTACTTC.

The chain links TRBV25-1 to TRBJ2-5; TRBD1 agrees at 7 bases. The CDR3 extends over 14 amino acids. V lost 2 bases to trimming and J lost 5 bases; unmatched junction nucleotides: 5. Germline values: CDR1 MGHDK, CDR2 SYGVNS. DNA of the CDR3: TGTGCCAGCAGTGAAGTGACAGGGTTGGAGACCCAGTACTTC. This translates into CASSEVTGLETQYF.

This clonotype was seen a handful of times. This CDR3 reads CASSLGPISRQDRGSDTQYF. As DNA, the CDR3 is TGCGCCAGCAGCTTGGGCCCAATAAGCCGGCAGGACAGGGGATCGGATACGCAGTATTTT. The chain has TRBV5-1 and TRBJ2-3, with 9 bases that match TRBD1. V was pared by 0 bases and J by 6 bases, with 20 bases of the junction left unmatched. This CDR3 comprises 20 residues. Germline loops: CDR1 SGHRS, CDR2 YFSETQ. The full variable domain, in which reference TRBV5-1 and TRBJ2-3 provide the parts outside the CDR3, is KAGVTQTPRYLIKTRGQQVTLSCSPISGHRSVSWYQQTPGQGLQFLFEYFSETQRNKGNFPGRFSGRQFSNSRSEMNVSTLELGDSALYLCASSLGPISRQDRGSDTQYFGPGTRLTVL.

The chain joins TRBV12-3 or TRBV12-4 to TRBJ2-7; possibly TRBD1 or TRBD2 for D (5 bases each). V was pared by 3 bases and J by 6 bases, with 18 bases between. The CDR3 covers 15 residues. The CDR3 bases are TGTGCCAGCAGTTTTATGGGACCGGGGCTTGGCGAGCAGTACTTC. This gives the protein CASSFMGPGLGEQYF.

This clonotype was detected ten times or more. The chain couples TRBV7-2 to TRBJ1-6; D gene uncertain. With 5 bases removed from V and 7 bases from J, the gap between germline ends came to 9 bases. CDR3 length equals 13 residues. CDR1 and CDR2 (germline): SGHTA, FQGNSA. CDR3 DNA: TGTGCCAGCAGCCCTAGGAGCAATTCACCCCTCCACTTT. Translated: CASSPRSNSPLHF.

The genes are TRBV28 and TRBJ2-7; the D is unclear. CDR3 length equals 13 residues. V was pared by 10 bases and J by 6 bases, with 19 bases between. The germline V gene encodes CDR1 MDHEN and CDR2 SYDVKM. CDR3 nucleotides: TGTGCCACGCGGACCGCCCGAAGGTTCGAGCAGTACTTC. This translates into CATRTARRFEQYF.

This clonotype was counted at least ten times. J is TRBJ2-7 and V is TRBV28; a possible D gene is TRBD2 (7 bases). The CDR3 runs to 12 residues. V lost 11 bases and J 6 bases, leaving 17 bases between the germline ends. Germline V gene sequence: CDR1 MDHEN, CDR2 SYDVKM. CDR3 sequence: CAARGGASEQYF. CDR3 DNA sequence: TGTGCCGCGCGCGGGGGCGCGTCCGAGCAGTACTTC.

This clonotype has only a few counts. The gene calls are TRBV20-1 and TRBJ2-7; 14 bases map to TRBD2. J gave up 3 bases and V 5 bases, and 6 bases lay outside the gene matches. Germline V gene lookup returns CDR1 DFQATT and CDR2 SNEGSKA (reference sequence). This CDR3 is 15 amino acids long. The CDR3 sequence is CSAPPGTSGSYEQYF. As DNA, the CDR3 is TGCAGTGCTCCCCCCGGGACTAGCGGGAGCTACGAGCAGTACTTC.

The rearrangement uses TRBV6-1 and TRBJ2-2; D gene ambiguous. The CDR3 length is 15 residues. V was shortened by 7 bases and J by 6 bases, with 18 bases between the two germline ends. CDR1 and CDR2 from the germline V gene are MNHNS and SASEGT. CDR3 in DNA: TGTGCCAGCACCCTAGTGAGACCGGTATCCGGGGAGCTGTTTTTT. Protein: CASTLVRPVSGELFF.

This sequence joins TRBV29-1 and TRBJ2-1; no reliable D call. From germline, CDR1 is SQVTM and CDR2 ANQGSEA. This CDR3 has 14 residues. Trimming stripped 6 bases from V and 4 bases from J, with 16 bases between. This CDR3 reads CSVKGPFLYNEQFF. Written as DNA, the CDR3 is TGCAGCGTAAAAGGGCCATTCCTTTACAATGAGCAGTTCTTC.

Ten or more counts support this clonotype. V and J are TRBV12-3 or TRBV12-4 and TRBJ1-4; no definite D call. V was cut by 7 bases and J by 4 bases, with 13 bases left in between. The CDR3 has 14 residues. In nucleotides, the CDR3 is TGTGCCAGCAATTTTCGAGGAGTTAATGAAAAACTGTTTTTT. It translates to CASNFRGVNEKLFF.